This note documents a single T cell receptor (beta chain) sequence. Germline V gene sequence: CDR1 LNHDA, CDR2 SQIVND (reference sequence). CDR3 size: 14 residues. Trimming stripped 4 bases from V and 4 bases from J, with 11 bases between. TCRdb fed the reads into MiXCR, producing one record per CDR3 protein. The table has fewer than 550,000 distinct CDR3 sequences, about a quarter seen once. The data were taken from a study of T cell repertoires in cytomegalovirus infection. Study-wide context: Signatures in public TCR beta sequences pointed to both CMV infection and matching HLA type.

The clonotype was recovered from a human donor in good health (CMV status not recorded). Some clones in this sample may be carry-over from other donors' samples. The V call is TRBV19, the J call TRBJ1-3; TRBD1 might be the D (5 bases). Sequenced input: PBMCs. The CDR3 region is CASSTTVGGNTIYF. The DNA for the CDR3 is TGTGCCAGTAGTACGACAGTAGGAGGAAACACCATATATTTT.